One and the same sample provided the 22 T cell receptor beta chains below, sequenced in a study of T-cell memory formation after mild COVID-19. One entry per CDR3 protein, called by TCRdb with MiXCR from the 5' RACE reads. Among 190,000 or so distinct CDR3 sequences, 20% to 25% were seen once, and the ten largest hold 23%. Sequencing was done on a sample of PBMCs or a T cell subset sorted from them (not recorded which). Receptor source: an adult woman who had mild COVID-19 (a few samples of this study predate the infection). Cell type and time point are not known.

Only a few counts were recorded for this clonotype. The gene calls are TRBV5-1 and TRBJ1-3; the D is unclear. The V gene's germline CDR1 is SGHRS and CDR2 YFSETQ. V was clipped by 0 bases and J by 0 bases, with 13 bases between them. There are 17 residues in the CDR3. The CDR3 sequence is CASSLDGKQNSGNTIYF. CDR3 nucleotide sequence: TGCGCCAGCAGCTTGGACGGAAAGCAAAACTCTGGAAACACCATATATTTT.

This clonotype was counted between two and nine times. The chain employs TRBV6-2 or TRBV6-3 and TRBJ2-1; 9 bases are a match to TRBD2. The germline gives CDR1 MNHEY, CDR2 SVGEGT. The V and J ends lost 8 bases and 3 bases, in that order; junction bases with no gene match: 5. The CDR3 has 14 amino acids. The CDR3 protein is CASVLAGLYNEQFF. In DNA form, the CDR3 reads TGTGCCAGCGTGCTAGCGGGGCTCTACAATGAGCAGTTCTTC.

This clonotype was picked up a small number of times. The CDR3 here is CAWSLQDRPNQPQHF. In nucleotides, the CDR3 is TGTGCCTGGAGTCTCCAGGACAGGCCAAATCAGCCCCAGCATTTT. The chain couples TRBV30 to TRBJ1-5; 7 bases line up with TRBD1. This CDR3 spans 15 amino acids. Germline-derived CDR1 and CDR2 are GTSNPN and SVGIG (reference sequence). V lost 2 bases and J lost 4; bases outside the gene matches: 8.

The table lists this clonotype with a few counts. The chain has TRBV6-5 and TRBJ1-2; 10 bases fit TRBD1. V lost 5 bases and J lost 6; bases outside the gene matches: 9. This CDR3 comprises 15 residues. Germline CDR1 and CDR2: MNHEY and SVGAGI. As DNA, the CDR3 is TGTGCCAGCAGTCACCGGGACAGGGGATTCAATGGCTACACCTTC. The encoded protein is CASSHRDRGFNGYTF.

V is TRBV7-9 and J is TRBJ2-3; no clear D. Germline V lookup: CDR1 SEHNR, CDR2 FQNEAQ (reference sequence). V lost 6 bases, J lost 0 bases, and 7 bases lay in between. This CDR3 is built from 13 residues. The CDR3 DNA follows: TGTGCCAGCAGTAGACCTAGCACAGATACGCAGTATTTT. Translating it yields CASSRPSTDTQYF.

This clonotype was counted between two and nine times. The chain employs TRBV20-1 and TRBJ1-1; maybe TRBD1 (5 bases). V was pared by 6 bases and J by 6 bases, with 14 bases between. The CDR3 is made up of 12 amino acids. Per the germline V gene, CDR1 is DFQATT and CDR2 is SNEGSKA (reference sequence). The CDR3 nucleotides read TGCAGTGCCCCCAGGGAAGGGGCTGAAGCTTTCTTT. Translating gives CSAPREGAEAFF.

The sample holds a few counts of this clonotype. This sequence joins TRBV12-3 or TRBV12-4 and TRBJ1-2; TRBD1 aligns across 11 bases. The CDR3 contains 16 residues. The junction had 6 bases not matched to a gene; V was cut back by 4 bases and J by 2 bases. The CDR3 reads CASSSMGQGGNYGYTF. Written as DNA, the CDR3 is TGTGCCAGCAGTTCCATGGGACAGGGGGGAAACTATGGCTACACCTTC.

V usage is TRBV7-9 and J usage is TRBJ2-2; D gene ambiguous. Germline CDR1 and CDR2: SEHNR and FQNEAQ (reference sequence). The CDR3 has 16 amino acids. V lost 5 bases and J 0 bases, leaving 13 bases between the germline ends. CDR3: CASSPEVSANTGELFF. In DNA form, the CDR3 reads TGTGCCAGCAGCCCCGAAGTATCAGCGAACACCGGGGAGCTGTTTTTT.

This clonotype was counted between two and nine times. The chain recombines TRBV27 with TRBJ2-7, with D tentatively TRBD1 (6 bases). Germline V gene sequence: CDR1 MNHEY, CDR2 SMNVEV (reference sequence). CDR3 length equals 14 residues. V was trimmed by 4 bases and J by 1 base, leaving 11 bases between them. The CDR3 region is CASSSRGDSYEQYF. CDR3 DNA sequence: TGTGCCAGCAGTTCCAGGGGCGATTCCTACGAGCAGTACTTC.

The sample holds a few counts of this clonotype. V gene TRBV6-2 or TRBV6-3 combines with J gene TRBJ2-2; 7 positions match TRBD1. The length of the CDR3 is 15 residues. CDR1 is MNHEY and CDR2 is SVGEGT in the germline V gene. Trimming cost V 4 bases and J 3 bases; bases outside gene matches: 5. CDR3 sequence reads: CASSLVQGDTGELFF. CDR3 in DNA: TGTGCCAGCAGTTTGGTGCAGGGGGACACCGGGGAGCTGTTTTTT.

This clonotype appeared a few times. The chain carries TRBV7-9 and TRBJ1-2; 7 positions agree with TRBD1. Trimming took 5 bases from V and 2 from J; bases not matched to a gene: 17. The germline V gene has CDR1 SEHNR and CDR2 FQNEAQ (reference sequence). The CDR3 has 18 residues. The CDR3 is CASSLSGGDARGNYGYTF. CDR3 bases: TGTGCCAGCAGCCTCAGCGGGGGCGACGCCAGGGGGAACTATGGCTACACCTTC. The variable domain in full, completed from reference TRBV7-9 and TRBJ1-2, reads DTGVSQNPRHKITKRGQNVTFRCDPISEHNRLYWYRQTLGQGPEFLTYFQNEAQLEKSRLLSDRFSAERPKGSFSTLEIQRTEQGDSAMYLCASSLSGGDARGNYGYTFGSGTRLTVV.

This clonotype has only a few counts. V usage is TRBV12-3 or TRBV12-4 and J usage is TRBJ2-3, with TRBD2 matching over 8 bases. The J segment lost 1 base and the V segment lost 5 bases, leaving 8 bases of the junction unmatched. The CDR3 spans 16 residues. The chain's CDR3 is CASSPSRRGGTDTQYF. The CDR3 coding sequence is TGTGCCAGCAGTCCATCGCGGCGGGGGGGCACAGATACGCAGTATTTT.

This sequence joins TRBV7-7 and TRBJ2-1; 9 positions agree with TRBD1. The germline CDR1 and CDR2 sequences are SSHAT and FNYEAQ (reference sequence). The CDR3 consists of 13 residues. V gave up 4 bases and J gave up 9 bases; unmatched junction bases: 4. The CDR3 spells CASSSRDRAEQFF. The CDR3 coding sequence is TGTGCCAGCAGCTCCCGGGACAGGGCTGAGCAGTTCTTC.

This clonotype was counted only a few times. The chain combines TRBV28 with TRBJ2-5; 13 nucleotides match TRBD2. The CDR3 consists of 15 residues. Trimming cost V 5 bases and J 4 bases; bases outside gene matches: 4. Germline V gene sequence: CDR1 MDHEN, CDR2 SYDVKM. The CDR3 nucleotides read TGTGCCAGCAGTCGACTAGCGGGAGGCCCAGAGACCCAGTACTTC. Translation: CASSRLAGGPETQYF.

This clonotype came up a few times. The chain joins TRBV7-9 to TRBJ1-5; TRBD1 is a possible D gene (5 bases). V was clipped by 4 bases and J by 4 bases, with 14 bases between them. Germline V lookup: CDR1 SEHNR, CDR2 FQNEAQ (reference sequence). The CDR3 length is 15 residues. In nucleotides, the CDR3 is TGTGCCAGCAGCTCCAAGGTAGGGGCAAATCAGCCCCAGCATTTT. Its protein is CASSSKVGANQPQHF. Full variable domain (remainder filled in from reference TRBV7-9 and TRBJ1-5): DTGVSQNPRHKITKRGQNVTFRCDPISEHNRLYWYRQTLGQGPEFLTYFQNEAQLEKSRLLSDRFSAERPKGSFSTLEIQRTEQGDSAMYLCASSSKVGANQPQHFGDGTRLSIL.

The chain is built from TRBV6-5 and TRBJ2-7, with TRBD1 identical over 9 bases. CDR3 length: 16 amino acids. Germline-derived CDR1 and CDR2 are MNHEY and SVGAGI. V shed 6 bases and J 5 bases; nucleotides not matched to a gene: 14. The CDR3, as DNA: TGTGCCAGCAGGTATCTTCCCGGGACAGGGAGTAACGAGCAGTACTTC. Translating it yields CASRYLPGTGSNEQYF.

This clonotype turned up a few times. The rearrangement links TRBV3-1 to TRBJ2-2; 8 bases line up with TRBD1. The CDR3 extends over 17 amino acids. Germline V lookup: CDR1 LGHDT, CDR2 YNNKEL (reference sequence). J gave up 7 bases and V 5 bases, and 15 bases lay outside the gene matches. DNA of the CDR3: TGTGCCAGCAGCAAGACCCAGGGGGCCGCAAGTCACGGGGAGCTGTTTTTT. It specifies CASSKTQGAASHGELFF.

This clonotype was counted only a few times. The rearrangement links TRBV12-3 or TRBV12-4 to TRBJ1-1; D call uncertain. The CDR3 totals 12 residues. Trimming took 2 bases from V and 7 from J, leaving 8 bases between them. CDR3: CASSLTAHEAFF. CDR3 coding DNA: TGTGCCAGCAGTTTAACAGCCCATGAAGCTTTCTTT.

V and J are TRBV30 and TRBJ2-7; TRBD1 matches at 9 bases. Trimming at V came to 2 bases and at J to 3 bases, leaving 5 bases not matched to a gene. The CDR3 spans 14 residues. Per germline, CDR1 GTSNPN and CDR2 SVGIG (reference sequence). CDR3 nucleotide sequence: TGTGCCTGGAGTCTTGGACAGGGGAGCTACGAGCAGTACTTC. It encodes CAWSLGQGSYEQYF.

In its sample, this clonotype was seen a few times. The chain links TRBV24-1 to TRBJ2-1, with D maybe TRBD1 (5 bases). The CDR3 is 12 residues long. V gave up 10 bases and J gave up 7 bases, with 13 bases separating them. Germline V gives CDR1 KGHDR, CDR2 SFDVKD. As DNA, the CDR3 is TGTGCCACAGCCCAGGGCGTAAATGAGCAGTTCTTC. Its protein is CATAQGVNEQFF.

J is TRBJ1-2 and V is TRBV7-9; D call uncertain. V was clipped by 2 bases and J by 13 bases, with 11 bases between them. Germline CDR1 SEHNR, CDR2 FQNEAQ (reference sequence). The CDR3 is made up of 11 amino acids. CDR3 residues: CASSLNEGRTF. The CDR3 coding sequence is TGTGCCAGCAGCTTAAACGAGGGTCGCACCTTC.

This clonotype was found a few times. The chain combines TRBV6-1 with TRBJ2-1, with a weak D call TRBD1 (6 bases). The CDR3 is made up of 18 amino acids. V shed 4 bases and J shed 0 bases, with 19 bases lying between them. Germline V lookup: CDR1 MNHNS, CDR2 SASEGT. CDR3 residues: CASSARLWTAISYNEQFF. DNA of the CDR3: TGTGCCAGCAGTGCACGCCTATGGACAGCGATCTCCTACAATGAGCAGTTCTTC.